A selection of T cell receptor beta chains follows, all from one sample in a study of T cells in Graves' hyperthyroidism and ophthalmopathy. From the multiplex PCR reads, TCRdb called clonotypes with MiXCR, one entry per CDR3 protein. The data hold about 590,000 distinct CDR3 sequences, with 15% to 19% observed a single time. Sequencing was done on a sample of blood. These receptors were collected from a woman aged 25-40 years with Graves' hyperthyroidism. The conserved cysteine and the conserved F or W are not part of the CDR3 here.

J gene,V gene,CDR3 protein
TRBJ1-2,TRBV30,AWSTGSGYGYT
TRBJ1-1,TRBV20-1,SAPDRNTEAF
TRBJ2-5,TRBV6-5,ASTGLAGETQY
TRBJ2-5,TRBV7-2,ASSFAQETQY
TRBJ2-1,TRBV27,ASSLLGISYNEQF
TRBJ2-3,TRBV11-2,ASSLGLSGPTDTQY
TRBJ1-5,TRBV6-1,ASSPTGFSNQPQH
TRBJ2-7,TRBV19,ASSIRGLGDSAYEQY
TRBJ2-7,TRBV20-1,SARERTASSYEQY
TRBJ2-3,TRBV2,ASIGQGRSTDTQY
TRBJ1-6,TRBV6-2/TRBV6-3,ASGDRGNSPLH
TRBJ2-7,TRBV6-1,ASSGEGQGVDEQY
TRBJ1-1,TRBV27,ASSQRPSGPNTEAF
TRBJ1-2,TRBV6-1,ASSPSGANYGYT
TRBJ2-5,TRBV5-1,ASSTWGDILQETQY
TRBJ2-5,TRBV18,ASSPRQLQETQY
TRBJ2-7,TRBV3-1,ASSQEPGRGYEQY